The 10 T cell receptor beta chains reported below all come from one sample, sequenced in a study of regulatory T cells in long-lasting Graves disease. Time point described: persistent/refractory GD, antithyroid drugs over 5 years with positive TRAb. Following extraction of RNA from PBMCs, that RNA was used to make the TCR library. Library construction for TCR beta used iRepertoire HTBI primers and Arm-PCR of CDR3 regions. TCRdb processed the multiplex PCR reads anew with MiXCR; each CDR3 protein has one entry. The sample lists roughly 400,000 distinct CDR3 sequences, approximately 22% seen once, with roughly 13% in the top ten. This specimen consisted of peripheral blood mononuclear cells (PBMCs), obtained when the disease was refractory, from a patient treated with antithyroid drugs. These TCRs come from a female donor with Graves disease.

The table lists this clonotype with many counts. J is TRBJ2-2 and V is TRBV20-1; 8 bases are a match to TRBD2. V shed 0 bases and J 3 bases; nucleotides not matched to a gene: 3. This CDR3 contains 15 residues. CDR1 DFQATT and CDR2 SNEGSKA come from the germline V gene (reference sequence). The CDR3 sequence is CSAREMREDTGELFF. In DNA, the CDR3 is TGCAGTGCTAGAGAAATGCGGGAGGACACCGGGGAGCTGTTTTTT.

This clonotype has at least ten counts. The V gene is TRBV2, the J gene TRBJ1-5, with TRBD1 matching over 9 bases. Germline values: CDR1 SNHLY, CDR2 FYNNEI. Trimming took 3 bases from V and 7 from J; bases not matched to a gene: 10. The CDR3 runs to 16 residues. The CDR3 reads CASSESGTGPGQPQHF. In nucleotides, the CDR3 is TGTGCCAGCAGTGAGTCGGGGACAGGGCCTGGCCAGCCCCAGCATTTT.

In this sample, this clonotype turned up many times. The rearrangement links TRBV2 to TRBJ1-2; D is perhaps TRBD1 (5 bases). V lost 7 bases, J lost 7 bases, and 16 bases lay in between. CDR1 is SNHLY, CDR2 FYNNEI, per germline. The CDR3 has 13 residues. The CDR3 region has the DNA TGTGCCAGCAACCAGGGTCCGACTGGTGGCTACACCTTC. Its protein product is CASNQGPTGGYTF.

This clonotype was observed at least ten times. This chain links TRBV29-1 with TRBJ2-7; possible D gene TRBD2, 5 bases. V lost 4 bases to trimming and J lost 1 base, with 5 bases between them. The CDR3 spans 11 residues. CDR1 is SQVTM, CDR2 ANQGSEA, per germline. DNA of the CDR3: TGCAGCGTTGGGGAGTCCTACGAGCAGTACTTC. Its translation: CSVGESYEQYF.

The rearrangement joins TRBV7-8 to TRBJ1-5, with D tentatively TRBD1 (5 bases). With 1 base removed from V and 7 bases from J, the gap between germline ends came to 20 bases. CDR3 length: 17 amino acids. Looked up from germline, CDR1 is SGHVS and CDR2 is FQNEAQ. This CDR3 is CASSLGGVGPGHQPQHF. The CDR3, as DNA: TGTGCCAGCAGCTTAGGGGGGGTAGGGCCAGGCCACCAGCCCCAGCATTTT.

This clonotype was recorded at least ten times. This rearrangement joins TRBV6-1 to TRBJ1-4; D is perhaps TRBD1 (6 bases). Trimming stripped 3 bases from V and 0 bases from J, with 11 bases between. This CDR3 contains 16 residues. Germline CDR1 MNHNS, CDR2 SASEGT. The CDR3 is CASSDGQTATNEKLFF. CDR3 nucleotide sequence: TGTGCCAGCAGTGACGGACAGACAGCAACTAATGAAAAACTGTTTTTT.

This clonotype was recorded at least ten times. The chain couples TRBV28 to TRBJ1-4; the match to TRBD1 covers 7 bases. Germline CDR1 MDHEN, CDR2 SYDVKM. The V segment lost 6 bases and the J segment 8 bases; nucleotides outside the gene matches: 12. This CDR3 is built from 15 residues. Written as DNA, the CDR3 is TGTGCCAGCAGCCTCCAGGGGGGCGTTCGGGAAAAACTGTTTTTT. Its protein is CASSLQGGVREKLFF. The whole variable domain, remainder taken from reference TRBV28 and TRBJ1-4, is DVKVTQSSRYLVKRTGEKVFLECVQDMDHENMFWYRQDPGLGLRLIYFSYDVKMKEKGDIPEGYSVSREKKERFSLILESASTNQTSMYLCASSLQGGVREKLFFGSGTQLSVL.

This rearrangement joins TRBV10-2 to TRBJ2-7; D perhaps matches TRBD2 (5 bases). The CDR3 consists of 18 residues. V was clipped by 5 bases and J by 0 bases, with 23 bases between them. Germline CDR1 and CDR2: WSHSY and SAAADI. The CDR3 DNA reads TGCGCCAGCAGTAAACTGAAACAACCAGCGGTCCTCTCCTACGAGCAGTACTTC. Translating gives CASSKLKQPAVLSYEQYF.

The chain links TRBV28 to TRBJ2-3, with D maybe TRBD1 (6 bases). Germline assignment: CDR1 MDHEN and CDR2 SYDVKM. Trimming pared 7 bases from V and 1 base from J, leaving 15 bases between. CDR3 length: 15 residues. CDR3 sequence (DNA): TGTGCCAGCACGTTCCCCTACAGGGGCACAGATACGCAGTATTTT. Translated: CASTFPYRGTDTQYF.

This clonotype was found many times. This chain uses TRBV19 with TRBJ2-7; D unclear. V was shortened by 5 bases and J by 0 bases, with 20 bases between the two germline ends. Germline V CDR1 and CDR2: LNHDA, SQIVND (reference sequence). The CDR3 has 17 residues. CDR3 residues: CASSRLPGSLSSYEQYF. The CDR3 DNA follows: TGTGCCAGTAGTCGTCTTCCCGGGTCCTTGAGCTCCTACGAGCAGTACTTC.